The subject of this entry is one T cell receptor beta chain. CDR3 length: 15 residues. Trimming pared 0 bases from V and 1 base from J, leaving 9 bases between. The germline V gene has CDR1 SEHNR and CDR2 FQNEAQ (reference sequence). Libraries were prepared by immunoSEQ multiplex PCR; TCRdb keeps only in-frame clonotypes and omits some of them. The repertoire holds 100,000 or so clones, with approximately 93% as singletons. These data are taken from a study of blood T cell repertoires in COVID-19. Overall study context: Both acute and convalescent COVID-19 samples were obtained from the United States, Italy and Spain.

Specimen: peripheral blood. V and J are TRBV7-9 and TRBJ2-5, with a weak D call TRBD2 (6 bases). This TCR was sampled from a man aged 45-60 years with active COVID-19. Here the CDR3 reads CASSLASGSQETQYF. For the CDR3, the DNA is TGTGCCAGCAGCTTAGCTAGCGGCTCCCAAGAGACCCAGTACTTC.